This T cell receptor beta chain emerged from a study of blood T cells in healthy people across ages. Deletions cut 4 bases from V and 0 bases from J, with 10 bases between. This CDR3 is 16 amino acids long. Germline assignment: CDR1 MNHEY and CDR2 SMNVEV (reference sequence). Alongside a J-beta primer mix, a sample-barcoded 5' primer served in a second PCR lasting roughly 6 to 12 cycles. The yield of each sample was at least 2.5 million CDR3-containing paired-end reads. TCRdb re-analysed the 5' RACE reads in MiXCR, keeping a single row per CDR3 protein. The profile shows approximately 1,100,000 distinct CDR3 sequences, 40% to 50% of them singletons. Study-wide results and caveats: CMV status of donors was not determined, possibly confounding expanded clonotype changes.

Turning to this clonotype: Its antigen is unidentified.

This sequence was found in a woman between 55 and 75 years old in good health. This chain joins TRBV27 and TRBJ1-6, with D unclear. Sample: blood. DNA for the CDR3: TGTGCCAGCAGTTCCAAACAGAACTCCTATAATTCACCCCTCCACTTT. Translated: CASSSKQNSYNSPLHF.